The text below deals with one T cell receptor (beta chain). Its cognate antigen is unknown. The data originate from a study of T cells in Graves' hyperthyroidism and ophthalmopathy. Any patient presenting with uncontrolled infection, other autoimmune disease, pregnancy or lactation was left out. Whole-study results and caveats: Prediction of ophthalmopathy progression came a median around 7.1 months pre-onset.

The TCR beta CDR3 regions underwent amplification using RNA transcripts as the source. Initially, a first-round RT-PCR of the TCR CDR3 employed the HTBI primer set. One entry per CDR3 protein results from TCRdb running MiXCR on the multiplex PCR reads. The data contain 500,000 or so distinct CDR3 sequences, about 16% of them singletons. The receptor's source is a woman in her 30s with Graves' ophthalmopathy. Sequenced: blood.

CDR3 loop: CASSQPGQGATDTQYF. In nucleotides, the CDR3 is TGTGCCAGCAGCCAACCCGGACAGGGGGCAACAGATACGCAGTATTTT. The chain employs TRBV11-3 and TRBJ2-3; 11 nucleotides align to TRBD1. Germline values: CDR1 SGHNT, CDR2 YENEEA. The CDR3 extends over 16 amino acids. Unmatched junction bases numbered 7, after V lost 5 bases and J lost 3 bases. The full variable domain, its missing parts supplied by reference TRBV11-3 and TRBJ2-3, is EAGVVQSPRYKIIEKKQPVAFWCNPISGHNTLYWYLQNLGQGPELLIRYENEEAVDDSQLPKDRFSAERLKGVDSTLKIQPAELGDSAVYLCASSQPGQGATDTQYFGPGTRLTVL.